In this sample, the clone carrying this T cell receptor beta chain turned up a few times. Its target is not known. Germline V CDR1 and CDR2: SGHDT, YYEEEE. This CDR3 contains 14 residues. Trimming pared 7 bases from V and 4 bases from J, leaving 18 bases between. This entry is derived from a study of CD8 T cells in ankylosing spondylitis. Libraries for TCR beta were made by quantitative 5'-RACE with molecular barcodes. Each CDR3 protein is one row after TCRdb ran MiXCR on the 5' RACE reads. Here the sample spans 200,000 to 300,000 distinct CDR3 sequences, about 30% being singletons. Findings and limits, study-wide: Clones tied to disease were said to be significantly enriched in matched ankylosing spondylitis synovial fluid.

The sample comprised blood, either unsorted or a sorted T cell fraction (not recorded which). This TCR was sampled from a male donor with ankylosing spondylitis or in good health (not recorded which). This chain joins TRBV5-6 and TRBJ2-7; D may be TRBD1 or TRBD2 (5 bases each). CDR3 protein: CASGFRVAGYEQYF. The CDR3 DNA is TGTGCCAGCGGATTCAGGGTCGCGGGTTACGAGCAGTACTTC.